A single T cell receptor beta chain is shown here with its context. The target antigen is unknown. Some clones are missing from TCRdb's copy, which holds only in-frame ones; the method was immunoSEQ multiplex PCR. The sample holds some 60,000 clones, less than 90% seen once. The data were taken from a study of OX40 agonist ivuxolimab in advanced cancers. Overall study: A history of anti-PD-1, anti-PD-L1 or anti-CTLA-4 therapy was acceptable, and approximately 39% had some. General study findings and limits: The mean number of expanded clones was higher in CD8+ T cells than in CD4+. Dosing at 0.1 to 3.0 mg/kg was accompanied by clonal expansion of CD4+ and CD8+ blood T cells by week 6.

The CDR3 loop spans 15 amino acids. Per germline, CDR1 LNHNV and CDR2 YYDKDF (reference sequence). V gave up 2 bases and J gave up 7 bases; unmatched junction bases: 8. The sequencing here drew on CD4+ or CD8+ T cells sorted from blood, taken in a trial of the OX40 agonist ivuxolimab. The clonotype was recovered from an adult with an advanced solid tumor such as melanoma, head and neck, liver or kidney cancer. The J gene is TRBJ1-5, the V gene TRBV15, with 7 bases aligning to TRBD1. In DNA form, the CDR3 reads TGTGCCACCAGCAGAACTCGACAGGGTGGGCAGCCCCAGCATTTT. Its translation: CATSRTRQGGQPQHF.